This T cell receptor (beta chain) was sequenced during a study of T cells after yellow fever vaccination. Study observations and caveats: Booster samples showed a return of most primary-vaccination clones (about 96% CD4, around 88% CD8).

In making TCR cDNA, 5'RACE template switching added a universal primer site and UMIs to it. TCRdb fed the 5' RACE reads into MiXCR, producing one record per CDR3 protein. The sample lists nearly 550,000 distinct CDR3 sequences; roughly 21% were seen once. In this sample, this clonotype turned up a few times. Its target is not known. This clonotype originated in a man aged 30 to 39 who received the YFV17D yellow fever vaccine. The specimen was PBMCs, collected 15 days after the yellow fever booster vaccination.

CDR3 residues: CASSLDSTEAFF. As DNA, the CDR3 is TGTGCCAGCAGCTTGGACAGCACTGAAGCTTTCTTT. The chain is built from TRBV7-9 and TRBJ1-1, with D perhaps TRBD1 (6 bases). The CDR3 runs to 12 residues. Germline V lookup: CDR1 SEHNR, CDR2 FQNEAQ (reference sequence). Deletions cut 3 bases from V and 4 bases from J, with 6 bases between.